The entry that follows covers one T cell receptor (beta chain) sequence. Its target is not known. The data are from a study of vaccination and CD4 T cells after COVID-19. Study details: Samples after vaccination came a median 72 days past dose two, ranging 14 to 241. Researchers treated cells with overlapping spike peptides taken from SARS-CoV-2, HCoV-NL63, HCoV-OC43 and HCoV-229E.

The CDR3 consists of 12 residues. V gave up 1 base and J gave up 5 bases, with 6 bases separating them. From germline, CDR1 is SGHDT and CDR2 YYEEEE. Treatment here: approximately nine-day PBMC culture with coronavirus spike peptide pools or control peptides (ViraFEST assay). Each well held around 2 million PBMCs in IL-2 (10 IU/ml) medium with roughly 9.7 ug/ml peptide pools. Sequenced with the Oncomine TCR Beta short-read assay was DNA taken from cultured CD4+ T cells. Extraction of genomic DNA was performed on cultured CD4+ T cells. TCRdb called the PCR reads again in MiXCR, with one record for every CDR3 protein. This sample has 20,000 or so distinct CDR3 sequences, with around 50% found just once.

This clonotype was sampled from a human donor who had recovered from COVID-19. The genes are TRBV5-6 and TRBJ1-2; D is perhaps TRBD1 (5 bases). Here the sequenced sample was CD4+ T cells from blood, cultured in vitro, taken before SARS-CoV-2 vaccination. Here the CDR3 DNA reads TGTGCCAGCAGCTTGTCAGGGTATGGCTACACCTTC. This codes for CASSLSGYGYTF.